This TCR beta chain was sequenced for a study of blood T cell repertoires in COVID-19. Authors' data handling: Cell counts per sample came from amplifying reference gene primers. Sequencing used immunoSEQ multiplex PCR; TCRdb keeps in-frame clones, though not all of them. The DNA gave D and trimming, while V, J and clone size come from that table. The sample yields tens of thousands of clones, 82% seen once. Germline values: CDR1 MNHEY, CDR2 SMNVEV (reference sequence). With 4 bases removed from V and 2 bases from J, the gap between germline ends came to 16 bases. This CDR3 contains 16 residues. The rearrangement uses TRBV27 and TRBJ2-3; D unresolved. Specimen: peripheral blood. The sequence came from a human donor in a cohort sampled during active COVID-19. The CDR3 bases are TGTGCCAGCAGTTACACTTGGGCAGGCTACACAGATACGCAGTATTTT. It yields the protein CASSYTWAGYTDTQYF.